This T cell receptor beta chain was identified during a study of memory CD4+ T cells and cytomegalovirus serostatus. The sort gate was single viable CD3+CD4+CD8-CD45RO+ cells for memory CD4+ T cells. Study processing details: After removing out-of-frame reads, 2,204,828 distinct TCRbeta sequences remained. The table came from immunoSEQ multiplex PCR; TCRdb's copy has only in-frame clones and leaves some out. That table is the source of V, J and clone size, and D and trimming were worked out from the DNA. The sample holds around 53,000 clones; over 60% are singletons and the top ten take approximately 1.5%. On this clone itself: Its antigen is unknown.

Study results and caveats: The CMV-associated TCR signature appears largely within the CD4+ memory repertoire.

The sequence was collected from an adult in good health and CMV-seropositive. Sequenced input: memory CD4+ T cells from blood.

CDR3 sequence: CASSPGLLNTEAFF. Written as DNA, the CDR3 is TGTGCCAGCAGTCCGGGCCTTTTGAACACTGAAGCTTTCTTT. The genes are TRBV28 and TRBJ1-1; D uncertain. CDR1 is MDHEN, CDR2 SYDVKM, per germline. Trimming cost V 5 bases and J 0 bases, with 10 bases left between them. The CDR3 loop spans 14 amino acids.